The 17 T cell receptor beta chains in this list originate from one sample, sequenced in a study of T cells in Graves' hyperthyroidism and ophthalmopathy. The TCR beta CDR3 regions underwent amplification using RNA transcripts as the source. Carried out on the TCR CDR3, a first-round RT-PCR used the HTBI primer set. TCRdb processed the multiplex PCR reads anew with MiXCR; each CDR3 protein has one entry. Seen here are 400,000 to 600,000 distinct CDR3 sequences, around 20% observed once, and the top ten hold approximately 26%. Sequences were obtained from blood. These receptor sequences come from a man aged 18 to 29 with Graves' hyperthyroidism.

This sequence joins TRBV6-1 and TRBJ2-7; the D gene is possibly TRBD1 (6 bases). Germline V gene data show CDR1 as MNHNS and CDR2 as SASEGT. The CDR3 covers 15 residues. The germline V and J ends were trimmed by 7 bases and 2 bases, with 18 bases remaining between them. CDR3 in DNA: TGTGCCAGCACAAGGACCGGGACAAGAACCTACGAGCAGTACTTC. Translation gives CASTRTGTRTYEQYF.

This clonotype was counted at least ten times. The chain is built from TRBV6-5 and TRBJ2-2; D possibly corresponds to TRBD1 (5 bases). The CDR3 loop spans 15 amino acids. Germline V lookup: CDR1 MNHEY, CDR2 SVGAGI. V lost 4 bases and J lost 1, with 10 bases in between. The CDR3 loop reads CASSLFTGNTGELFF. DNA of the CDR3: TGTGCCAGCAGTTTATTTACAGGGAACACCGGGGAGCTGTTTTTT.

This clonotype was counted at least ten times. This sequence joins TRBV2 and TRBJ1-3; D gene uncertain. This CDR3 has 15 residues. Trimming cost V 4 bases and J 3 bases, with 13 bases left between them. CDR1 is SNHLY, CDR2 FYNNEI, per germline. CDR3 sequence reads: CASSASYRVGNTIYF. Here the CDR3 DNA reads TGTGCCAGCAGTGCCTCGTATAGGGTTGGAAACACCATATATTTT.

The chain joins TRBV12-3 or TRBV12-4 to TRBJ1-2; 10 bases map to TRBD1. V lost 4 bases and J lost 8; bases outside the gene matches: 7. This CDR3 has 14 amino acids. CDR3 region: CASSSRQGAGGYTF. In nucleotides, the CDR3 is TGTGCCAGCAGTTCGAGACAGGGGGCAGGAGGCTACACCTTC.

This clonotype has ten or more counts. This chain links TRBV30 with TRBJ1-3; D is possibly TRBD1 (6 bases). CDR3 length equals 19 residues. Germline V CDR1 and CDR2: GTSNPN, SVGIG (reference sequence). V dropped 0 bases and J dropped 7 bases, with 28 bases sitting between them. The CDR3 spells CAWSVQQGPPDRIRNTIYF. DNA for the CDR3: TGTGCCTGGAGTGTACAGCAGGGGCCGCCGGACCGTATCCGGAACACCATATATTTT.

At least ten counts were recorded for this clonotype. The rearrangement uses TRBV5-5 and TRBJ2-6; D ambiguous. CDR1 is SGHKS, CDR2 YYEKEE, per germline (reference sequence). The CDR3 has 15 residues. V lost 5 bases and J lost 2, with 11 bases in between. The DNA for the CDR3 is TGTGCCAGCAGTTTAATTTCTACTGGGGCCAACGTCCTGACTTTC. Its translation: CASSLISTGANVLTF.

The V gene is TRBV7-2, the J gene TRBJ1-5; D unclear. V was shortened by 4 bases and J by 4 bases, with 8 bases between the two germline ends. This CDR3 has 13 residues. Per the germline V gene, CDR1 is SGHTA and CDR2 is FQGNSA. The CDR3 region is CASSSQRNQPQHF. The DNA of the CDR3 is TGTGCCAGCAGCTCTCAGCGGAATCAGCCCCAGCATTTT.

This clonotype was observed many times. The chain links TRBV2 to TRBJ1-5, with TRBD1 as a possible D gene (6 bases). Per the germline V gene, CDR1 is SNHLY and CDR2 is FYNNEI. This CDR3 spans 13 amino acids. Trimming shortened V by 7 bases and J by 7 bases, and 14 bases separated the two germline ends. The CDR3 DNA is TGTGCCAGCATGAGGGGGGCCGGGCAGCCCCAGCATTTT. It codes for CASMRGAGQPQHF. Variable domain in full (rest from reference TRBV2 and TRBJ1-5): EPEVTQTPSHQVTQMGQEVILRCVPISNHLYFYWYRQILGQKVEFLVSFYNNEISEKSEIFDDQFSVERPDGSNFTLKIRSTKLEDSAMYFCASMRGAGQPQHFGDGTRLSIL.

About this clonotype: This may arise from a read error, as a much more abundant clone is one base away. DNA of the CDR3: TGTGCCAGCAGCCCCCGGTGGAGGGGGCTGGCTGAAGCTGTCTTT. This codes for CASSPRWRGLAEAVF. The chain joins TRBV11-2 to TRBJ1-1; 7 bases agree with TRBD1. The CDR3 spans 15 residues. CDR1 SGHAT and CDR2 FQNNGV come from the germline V gene.

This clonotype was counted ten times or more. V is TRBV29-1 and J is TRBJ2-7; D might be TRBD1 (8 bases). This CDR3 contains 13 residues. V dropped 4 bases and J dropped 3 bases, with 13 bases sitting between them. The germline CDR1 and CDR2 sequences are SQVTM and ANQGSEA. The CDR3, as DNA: TGCAGCGTTGGCGGGGGACAGGACTACGAGCAGTACTTC. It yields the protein CSVGGGQDYEQYF.

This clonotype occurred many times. The CDR3 bases are TGTGCCAGCAGCTTCGCCAGGGGGTATGGCTACACCTTC. Translated, it gives CASSFARGYGYTF. The V call is TRBV11-2, the J call TRBJ1-2; 7 bases agree with TRBD1. CDR1 is SGHAT and CDR2 is FQNNGV in the germline V gene. The CDR3 is made up of 13 amino acids. With 3 bases clipped from V and 5 bases from J, the junction kept 3 bases outside the gene matches. The entire variable domain, with the rest obtained from reference TRBV11-2 and TRBJ1-2, is as follows: EAGVAQSPRYKIIEKRQSVAFWCNPISGHATLYWYQQILGQGPKLLIQFQNNGVVDDSQLPKDRFSAERLKGVDSTLKIQPAKLEDSAVYLCASSFARGYGYTFGSGTRLTVV.

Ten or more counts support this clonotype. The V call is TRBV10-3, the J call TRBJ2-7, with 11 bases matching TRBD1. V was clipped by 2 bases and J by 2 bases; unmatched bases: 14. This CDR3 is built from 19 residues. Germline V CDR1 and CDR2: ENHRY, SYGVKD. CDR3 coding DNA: TGTGCCATCAGTGAGGAGGGACAGGGGGGTCCTATCGGCACCTACGAGCAGTACTTC. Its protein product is CAISEEGQGGPIGTYEQYF.

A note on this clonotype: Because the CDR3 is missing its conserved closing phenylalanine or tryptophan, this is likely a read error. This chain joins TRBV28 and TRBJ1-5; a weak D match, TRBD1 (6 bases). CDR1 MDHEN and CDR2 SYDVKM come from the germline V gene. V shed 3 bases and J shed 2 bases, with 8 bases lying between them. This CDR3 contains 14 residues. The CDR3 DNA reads TGTGCCAGCAGTTTGAGACAGGGCAATCAGCCCCAGCATTAT. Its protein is CASSLRQGNQPQHY.

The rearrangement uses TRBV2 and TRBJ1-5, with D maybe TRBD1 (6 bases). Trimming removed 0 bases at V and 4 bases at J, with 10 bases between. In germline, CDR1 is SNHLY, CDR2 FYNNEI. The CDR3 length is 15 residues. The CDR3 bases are TGTGCCAGCAGTGAAGCCAGGGGCTATAATCAGCCCCAGCATTTT. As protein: CASSEARGYNQPQHF.

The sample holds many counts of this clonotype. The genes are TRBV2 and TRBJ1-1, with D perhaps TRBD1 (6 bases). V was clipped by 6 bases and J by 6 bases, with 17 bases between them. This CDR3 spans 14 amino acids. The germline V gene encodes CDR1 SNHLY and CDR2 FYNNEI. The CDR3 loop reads CASRNRQVRSEAFF. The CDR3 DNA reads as TGTGCCAGCAGAAACCGACAGGTTAGGTCTGAAGCTTTCTTT. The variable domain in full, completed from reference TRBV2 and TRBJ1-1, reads EPEVTQTPSHQVTQMGQEVILRCVPISNHLYFYWYRQILGQKVEFLVSFYNNEISEKSEIFDDQFSVERPDGSNFTLKIRSTKLEDSAMYFCASRNRQVRSEAFFGQGTRLTVV.

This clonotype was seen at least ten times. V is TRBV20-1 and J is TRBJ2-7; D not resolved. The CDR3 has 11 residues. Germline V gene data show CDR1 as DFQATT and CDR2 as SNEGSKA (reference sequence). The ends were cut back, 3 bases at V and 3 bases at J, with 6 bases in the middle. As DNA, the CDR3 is TGCAGTGCTAGGGCTAACTACGAGCAGTACTTC. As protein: CSARANYEQYF.

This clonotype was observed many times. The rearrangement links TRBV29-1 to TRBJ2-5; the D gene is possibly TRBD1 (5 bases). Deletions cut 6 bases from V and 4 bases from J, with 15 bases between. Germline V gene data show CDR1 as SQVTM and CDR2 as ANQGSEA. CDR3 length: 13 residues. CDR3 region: CSVDKGERETQYF. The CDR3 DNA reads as TGCAGCGTCGACAAAGGGGAACGAGAGACCCAGTACTTC.